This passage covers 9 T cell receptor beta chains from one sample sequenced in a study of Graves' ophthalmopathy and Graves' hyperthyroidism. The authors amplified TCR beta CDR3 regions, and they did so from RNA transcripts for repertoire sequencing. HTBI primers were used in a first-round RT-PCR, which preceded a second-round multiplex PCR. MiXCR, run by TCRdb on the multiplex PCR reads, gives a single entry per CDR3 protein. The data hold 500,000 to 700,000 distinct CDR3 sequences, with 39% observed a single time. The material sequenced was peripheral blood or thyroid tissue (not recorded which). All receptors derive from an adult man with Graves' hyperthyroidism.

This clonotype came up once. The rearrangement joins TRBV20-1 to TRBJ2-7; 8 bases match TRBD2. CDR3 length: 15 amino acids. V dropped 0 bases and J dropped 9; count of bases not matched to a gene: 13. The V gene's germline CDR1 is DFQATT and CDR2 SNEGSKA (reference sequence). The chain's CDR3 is CSARDLAGWSDTQYF. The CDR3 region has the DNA TGCAGTGCTAGAGATTTAGCGGGGTGGTCGGATACGCAGTACTTC.

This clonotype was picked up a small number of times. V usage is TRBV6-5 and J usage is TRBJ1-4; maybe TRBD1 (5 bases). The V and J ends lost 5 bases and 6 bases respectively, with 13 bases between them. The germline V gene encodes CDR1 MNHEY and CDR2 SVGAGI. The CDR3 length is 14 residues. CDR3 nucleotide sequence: TGTGCCAGCAGTCGCCAGGGATCTCATGAAAAACTGTTTTTT. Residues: CASSRQGSHEKLFF.

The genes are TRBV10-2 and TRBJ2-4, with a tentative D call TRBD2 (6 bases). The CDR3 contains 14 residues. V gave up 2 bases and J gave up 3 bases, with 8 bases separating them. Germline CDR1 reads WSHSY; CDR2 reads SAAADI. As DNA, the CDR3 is TGCGCCAGCAGTGAGGGGGGAGGCAAAAACATTCAGTACTTC. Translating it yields CASSEGGGKNIQYF.

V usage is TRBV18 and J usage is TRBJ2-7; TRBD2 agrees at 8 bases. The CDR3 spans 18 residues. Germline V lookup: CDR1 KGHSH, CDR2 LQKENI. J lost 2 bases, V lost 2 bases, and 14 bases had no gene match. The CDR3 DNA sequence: TGTGCCAGCTCACCAAAGGGACTAGTAAGTTTGGGGACCTACGAGCAGTACTTC. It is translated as CASSPKGLVSLGTYEQYF.

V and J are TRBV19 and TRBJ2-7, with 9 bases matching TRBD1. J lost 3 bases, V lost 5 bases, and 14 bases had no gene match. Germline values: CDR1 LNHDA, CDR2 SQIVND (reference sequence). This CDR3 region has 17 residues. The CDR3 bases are TGTGCCAGTAGTCGCGAGGAAAACATGGACAGGGGCTACGAGCAGTACTTC. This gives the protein CASSREENMDRGYEQYF.

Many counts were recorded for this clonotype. This chain's CDR3 is CSAPRGRAYEQYF. CDR3 nucleotides: TGCAGTGCTCCCCGGGGACGGGCTTACGAGCAGTACTTC. This chain joins TRBV20-1 and TRBJ2-7, with D possibly called TRBD1 or TRBD2 (5 bases each). V was pared by 5 bases and J by 4 bases, with 15 bases between. The length of the CDR3 is 13 residues. CDR1 is DFQATT, CDR2 SNEGSKA, per germline (reference sequence).

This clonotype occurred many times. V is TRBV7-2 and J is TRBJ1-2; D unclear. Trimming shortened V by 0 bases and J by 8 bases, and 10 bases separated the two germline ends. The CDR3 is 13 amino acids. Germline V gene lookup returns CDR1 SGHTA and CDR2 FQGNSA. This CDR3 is CASSLAGVRGYTF. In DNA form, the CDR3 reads TGTGCCAGCAGCTTAGCTGGAGTTAGGGGCTACACCTTC.

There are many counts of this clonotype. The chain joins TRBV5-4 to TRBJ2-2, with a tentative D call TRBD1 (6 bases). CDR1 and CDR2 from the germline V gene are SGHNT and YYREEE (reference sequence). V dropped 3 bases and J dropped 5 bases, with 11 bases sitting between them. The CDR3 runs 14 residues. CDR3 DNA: TGTGCCAGCAGCTGGGACATGCGTACCGGGGAGCTGTTTTTT. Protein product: CASSWDMRTGELFF.

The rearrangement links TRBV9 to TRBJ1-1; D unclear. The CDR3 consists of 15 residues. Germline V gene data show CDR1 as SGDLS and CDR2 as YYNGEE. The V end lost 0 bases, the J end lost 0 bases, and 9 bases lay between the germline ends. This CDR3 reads CASSVGEGMNTEAFF. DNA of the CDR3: TGTGCCAGCAGCGTAGGTGAGGGTATGAACACTGAAGCTTTCTTT.